This entry lists 10 T cell receptor beta chains sequenced from one sample in a study of blood T cell repertoires in COVID-19. Clones were read by immunoSEQ multiplex PCR, and TCRdb kept only the in-frame ones, dropping some. The table includes a few hundred thousand clones, roughly nine tenths detected once. The specimen sequenced was peripheral blood. The receptors were sampled from a middle-aged woman who had recovered from COVID-19.

The chain joins TRBV12-2 to TRBJ2-2; the DNA was not used to check the table's D call, TRBD1. TRBV12-2 is classified as a pseudogene. The CDR3 extends over 14 amino acids. DNA of the CDR3: TGTGCAAGTCGACTACGGGACAGACAGTACCCCCTGTTTTTT. Encoded protein: CASRLRDRQYPLFF.

The chain uses TRBV27 and TRBJ2-1, with 11 positions matching TRBD1. The CDR3 is 17 residues long. Germline trimming cut 4 bases from V and 4 bases from J; bases unmatched to any gene: 9. CDR1 is MNHEY, CDR2 SMNVEV, per germline (reference sequence). In DNA, the CDR3 is TGTGCCAGCAGTTCTCCTGGACAGGGGGCGAGTTACAATGAGCAGTTCTTC. Its translation: CASSSPGQGASYNEQFF.

The chain recombines TRBV3-1 (or the pseudogene TRBV3-2) with TRBJ2-3, with 9 bases fitting TRBD2. Trimming at V came to 2 bases and at J to 6 bases, leaving 6 bases not matched to a gene. The CDR3 is 15 residues long. CDR1 and CDR2 (germline): LGHDT, YNNKEL (reference sequence). This chain's CDR3 is CASSQPGLATDTQYF. CDR3 DNA: TGTGCCAGCAGCCAACCGGGACTAGCAACGGATACGCAGTATTTT.

The gene calls are TRBV27 and TRBJ2-7; 7 bases line up with TRBD1. Germline V gene sequence: CDR1 MNHEY, CDR2 SMNVEV (reference sequence). V shed 5 bases, J shed 5 bases, and the junction held 9 bases outside the gene matches. This CDR3 has 14 residues. The CDR3 here is CASSQPHRGNEQYF. CDR3 DNA: TGTGCCAGCAGTCAACCCCACAGGGGCAACGAGCAGTACTTC.

The chain is built from TRBV18 and TRBJ2-2; 9 bases align to TRBD2. CDR3 length equals 15 residues. Looked up from germline, CDR1 is KGHSH and CDR2 is LQKENI. V lost 3 bases and J lost 5; bases outside the gene matches: 4. CDR3 residues: CASSPWTSDTGELFF. CDR3 sequence (DNA): TGTGCCAGCTCACCTTGGACTAGCGATACCGGGGAGCTGTTTTTT.

The chain recombines TRBV19 with TRBJ1-4, with D hard to call. V lost 6 bases, J lost 1 base, and 9 bases lay in between. CDR3 length: 14 amino acids. CDR1 is LNHDA, CDR2 SQIVND, per germline (reference sequence). CDR3 region: CASRIGQTNEKLFF. The CDR3 bases are TGTGCCAGTAGAATTGGGCAAACTAATGAAAAACTGTTTTTT.

The rearrangement uses TRBV7-3 and TRBJ2-3; TRBD2 aligns across 14 bases. The V gene end was trimmed by 5 bases and the J gene end by 14 bases; junction bases not matched to a gene: 6. Germline lookup yields CDR1 SGHTA and CDR2 FQGTGA. The CDR3 has 13 amino acids. The CDR3 protein is CASSPRTSGRLYF. CDR3 bases: TGTGCCAGCAGCCCAAGGACTAGCGGGAGGTTGTATTTT.

V gene TRBV5-1 combines with J gene TRBJ1-1, with D perhaps matching TRBD1 (6 bases). In germline, CDR1 is SGHRS, CDR2 YFSETQ. Trimming stripped 0 bases from V and 10 bases from J, with 10 bases between. CDR3 size: 12 residues. In nucleotides, the CDR3 is TGCGCCAGCAGCTTGGACGTAGGGGGAGCTTTCTTT. Residues: CASSLDVGGAFF. Filled out from reference TRBV5-1 and TRBJ1-1, the complete variable domain reads KAGVTQTPRYLIKTRGQQVTLSCSPISGHRSVSWYQQTPGQGLQFLFEYFSETQRNKGNFPGRFSGRQFSNSRSEMNVSTLELGDSALYLCASSLDVGGAFFGQGTRLTVV.

The CDR3 sequence is CATSRGPNEKLFF. CDR3 DNA: TGTGCCACCAGCAGGGGCCCTAATGAAAAACTGTTTTTT. V gene TRBV24-1 combines with J gene TRBJ1-4; D might be TRBD1 (6 bases). The germline V gene has CDR1 KGHDR and CDR2 SFDVKD. The germline V and J ends were trimmed by 7 bases and 3 bases, with 8 bases remaining between them. CDR3 size: 13 residues.

This clone has more than one count but fewer than ten. V and J are TRBV11-3 and TRBJ2-1; 9 bases match TRBD2. The CDR3 is 18 amino acids. The V gene's germline CDR1 is SGHNT and CDR2 YENEEA. Trimming removed 1 base from V and 0 bases from J; junction bases left unmatched: 7. In nucleotides, the CDR3 is TGTGCCAGCAGCTTAGTGGAGGGACTAGCTGACTCCTACAATGAGCAGTTCTTC. Protein sequence: CASSLVEGLADSYNEQFF.